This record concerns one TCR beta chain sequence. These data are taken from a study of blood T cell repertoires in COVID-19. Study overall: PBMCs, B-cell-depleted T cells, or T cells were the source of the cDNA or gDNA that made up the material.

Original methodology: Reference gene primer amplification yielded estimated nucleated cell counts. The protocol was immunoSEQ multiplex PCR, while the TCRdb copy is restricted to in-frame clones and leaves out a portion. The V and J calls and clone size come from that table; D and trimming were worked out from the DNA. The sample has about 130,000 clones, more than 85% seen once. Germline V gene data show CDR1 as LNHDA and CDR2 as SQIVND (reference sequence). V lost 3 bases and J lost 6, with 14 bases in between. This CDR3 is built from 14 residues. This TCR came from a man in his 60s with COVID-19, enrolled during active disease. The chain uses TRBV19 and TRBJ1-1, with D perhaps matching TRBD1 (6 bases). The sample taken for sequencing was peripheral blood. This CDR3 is CASSMDPAGAEAFF. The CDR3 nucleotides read TGTGCCAGTAGTATGGACCCAGCAGGGGCTGAAGCTTTCTTT. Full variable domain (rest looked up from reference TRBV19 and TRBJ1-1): DGGITQSPKYLFRKEGQNVTLSCEQNLNHDAMYWYRQDPGQGLRLIYYSQIVNDFQKGDIAEGYSVSREKKESFPLTVTSAQKNPTAFYLCASSMDPAGAEAFFGQGTRLTVV.